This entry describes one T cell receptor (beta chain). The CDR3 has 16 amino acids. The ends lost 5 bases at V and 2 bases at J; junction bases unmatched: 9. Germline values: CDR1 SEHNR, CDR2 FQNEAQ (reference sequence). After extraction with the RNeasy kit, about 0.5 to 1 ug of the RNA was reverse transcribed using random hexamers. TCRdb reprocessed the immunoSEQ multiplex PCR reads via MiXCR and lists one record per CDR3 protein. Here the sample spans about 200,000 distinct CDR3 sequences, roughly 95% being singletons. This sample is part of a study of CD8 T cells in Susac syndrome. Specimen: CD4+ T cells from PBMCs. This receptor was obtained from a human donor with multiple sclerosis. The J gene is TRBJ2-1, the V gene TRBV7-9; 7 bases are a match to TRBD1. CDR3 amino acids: CASSLTGIRPYNEQFF. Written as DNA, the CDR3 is TGTGCCAGCAGCCTGACAGGGATTAGGCCCTACAATGAGCAGTTCTTC.